This TCR beta chain was sequenced in a study of cytomegalovirus exposure and HLA in healthy donors. On the study more broadly: A data release that came early held some 79 million unique TCRs from HLA-typed donors. Notes on the study in general: Many donors carried some public TCRs, although rarity characterized most TCR sequences. A few chains tied to CMV proved CMV antigen-specific in vitro.

This clone occurred a few times. Its antigen is unknown. The same CDR3 arises from other DNA sequences in this sample as well. Primers for the PCR totalled 60 Vbeta and 13 Jbeta. Measured with immunoSEQ multiplex PCR; TCRdb has only the in-frame clones, and not every one. The sample lists 83,000 or so clones, roughly 80% occurring once. The receptor was derived from a man aged 30 to 39 in good health and CMV-seropositive. Sequenced input: PBMCs.

CDR3 protein: CASMRGSSYEQYF. For the CDR3, the DNA is TGTGCCAGCATGCGAGGGAGCTCCTACGAGCAGTACTTC. The chain is built from TRBV7-9 and TRBJ2-7, with D possibly being TRBD2 (5 bases). Germline-derived CDR1 and CDR2 are SEHNR and FQNEAQ (reference sequence). The V gene lost 7 bases and the J gene lost 0 bases, with 10 bases spanning the gap. The CDR3 contains 13 residues.